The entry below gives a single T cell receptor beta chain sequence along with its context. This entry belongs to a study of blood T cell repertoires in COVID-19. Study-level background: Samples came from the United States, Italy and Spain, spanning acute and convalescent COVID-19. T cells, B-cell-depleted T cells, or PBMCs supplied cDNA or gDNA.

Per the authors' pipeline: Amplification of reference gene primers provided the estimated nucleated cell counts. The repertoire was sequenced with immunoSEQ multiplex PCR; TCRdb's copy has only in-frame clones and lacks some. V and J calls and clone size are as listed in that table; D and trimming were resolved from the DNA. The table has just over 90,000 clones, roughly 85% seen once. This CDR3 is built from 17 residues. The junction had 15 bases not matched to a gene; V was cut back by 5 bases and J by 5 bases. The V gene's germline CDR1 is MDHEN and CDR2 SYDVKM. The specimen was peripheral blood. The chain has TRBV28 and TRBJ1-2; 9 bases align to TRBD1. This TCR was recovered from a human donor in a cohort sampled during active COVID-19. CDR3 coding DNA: TGTGCCAGCAGTCCTCCGGGACAGGGCTCTTCACTTTATGGCTACACCTTC. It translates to CASSPPGQGSSLYGYTF.